This passage covers 32 T cell receptor beta chains from one sample sequenced in a study of CD8 T cells in Susac syndrome. RNA amounts of about 0.5 to 1 ug underwent reverse transcription with random hexamers. TCRdb re-derived calls from the immunoSEQ multiplex PCR reads in MiXCR, one entry per CDR3 protein. The repertoire holds around 45,000 distinct CDR3 sequences, with roughly 93% as singletons. What was sequenced was CD8+ T cells from PBMCs. The receptors were sampled from a human donor in good health.

The rearrangement joins TRBV10-3 to TRBJ2-1; D not resolved. V was shortened by 3 bases and J by 8 bases, with 8 bases between the two germline ends. The CDR3 is 12 amino acids. CDR1 is ENHRY, CDR2 SYGVKD, per germline. CDR3 in amino acids: CAISDLEDEQFF. CDR3 bases: TGTGCCATCAGTGATTTAGAGGATGAGCAGTTCTTC.

The chain uses TRBV6-5 and TRBJ1-4, with 9 positions matching TRBD1. CDR3 length: 17 residues. Germline-derived CDR1 and CDR2 are MNHEY and SVGAGI. After removal of 2 bases from V and 8 bases from J, the junction contained 12 bases not matched to a gene. In nucleotides, the CDR3 is TGTGCCAGCAGTTACGCGGGACAGGGACAGGACTACGAAAAACTGTTTTTT. Translating gives CASSYAGQGQDYEKLFF.

The chain recombines TRBV6-2 or TRBV6-3 with TRBJ2-7; D ambiguous. V lost 1 base and J 3 bases, leaving 4 bases between the germline ends. This CDR3 spans 12 amino acids. Germline V CDR1 and CDR2: MNHEY, SVGEGT. The CDR3 loop reads CASSYLDYEQYF. As DNA, the CDR3 is TGTGCCAGCAGTTACTTAGACTACGAGCAGTACTTC.

The chain couples TRBV6-2 or TRBV6-3 to TRBJ2-2; D remains ambiguous. Germline loops: CDR1 MNHEY, CDR2 SVGEGT. The CDR3 consists of 14 residues. Trimming left V 7 bases short and J 4 bases short, with 13 bases between. The CDR3 DNA is TGTGCCAGCACCCCCCGCCCGGCCACCGGGGAGCTGTTTTTT. It encodes CASTPRPATGELFF.

The rearrangement uses TRBV29-1 and TRBJ1-2, with D maybe TRBD1 (6 bases). This CDR3 has 12 amino acids. V lost 6 bases and J 8 bases, leaving 16 bases between the germline ends. Germline CDR1 is SQVTM and CDR2 is ANQGSEA. Here the CDR3 DNA reads TGCAGCGTGGGGGGCTCCACGAGAGGCTACACCTTC. It encodes CSVGGSTRGYTF.

The chain is built from TRBV28 and TRBJ2-7; 8 nucleotides line up with TRBD2. The CDR3 runs to 19 residues. CDR1 and CDR2 from the germline V gene are MDHEN and SYDVKM. Trimming took 4 bases from V and 4 from J; bases not matched to a gene: 21. The CDR3 DNA reads as TGTGCCAGCAGTTCCCCGGGCCTGAGACCCCGGGGGGGCGGTTACGAGCAGTACTTC. The encoded protein is CASSSPGLRPRGGGYEQYF. The entire variable domain, with the rest obtained from reference TRBV28 and TRBJ2-7, is as follows: DVKVTQSSRYLVKRTGEKVFLECVQDMDHENMFWYRQDPGLGLRLIYFSYDVKMKEKGDIPEGYSVSREKKERFSLILESASTNQTSMYLCASSSPGLRPRGGGYEQYFGPGTRLTVT.

This chain links TRBV9 with TRBJ2-1, with D maybe TRBD2 (6 bases). CDR1 and CDR2 from the germline V gene are SGDLS and YYNGEE. The CDR3 has 14 residues. The V end was cut by 0 bases, the J end by 5 bases, with 9 bases between. CDR3 nucleotides: TGTGCCAGCAGCGTAGGGGGACTCGACAATGAGCAGTTCTTC. It is translated as CASSVGGLDNEQFF.

CDR3 in DNA: TGTGCCAGCAGTGACTGGCCAGAACAAGAGACCCAGTACTTC. This sequence encodes CASSDWPEQETQYF. The chain links TRBV2 to TRBJ2-5; D not resolved. Per germline, CDR1 SNHLY and CDR2 FYNNEI. V was cut by 3 bases and J by 2 bases, with 10 bases left in between. The CDR3 extends over 14 amino acids.

This chain links TRBV4-1 with TRBJ2-7; D gene uncertain. The germline V gene has CDR1 MGHRA and CDR2 YSYEKL. CDR3 length equals 12 residues. V was cut by 1 base and J by 6 bases, with 7 bases left in between. The CDR3 DNA follows: TGCGCCAGCAGCCAAGTATGGGGCGAGCAGTACTTC. Translated, it gives CASSQVWGEQYF.

The gene calls are TRBV5-1 and TRBJ2-2; D is perhaps TRBD2 (6 bases). Germline CDR1 reads SGHRS; CDR2 reads YFSETQ. The length of the CDR3 is 18 residues. With 3 bases removed from V and 1 base from J, the gap between germline ends came to 19 bases. CDR3 sequence: CASSSPERAVKNTGELFF. For the CDR3, the DNA is TGCGCCAGCAGCTCACCAGAGCGGGCGGTAAAGAACACCGGGGAGCTGTTTTTT. The full variable domain, with the rest looked up from reference TRBV5-1 and TRBJ2-2, is KAGVTQTPRYLIKTRGQQVTLSCSPISGHRSVSWYQQTPGQGLQFLFEYFSETQRNKGNFPGRFSGRQFSNSRSEMNVSTLELGDSALYLCASSSPERAVKNTGELFFGEGSRLTVL.

The chain couples TRBV20-1 to TRBJ2-5, with a weak D call TRBD1 (6 bases). The CDR3 covers 16 residues. Trimming removed 2 bases from V and 0 bases from J, with 16 bases in between. In germline, CDR1 is DFQATT, CDR2 SNEGSKA (reference sequence). CDR3: CSARSPPDRHQETQYF. As DNA, the CDR3 is TGCAGTGCTAGATCCCCTCCTGACAGGCACCAAGAGACCCAGTACTTC.

The chain carries TRBV19 and TRBJ2-1, with 7 bases identical to TRBD1. Germline V gene sequence: CDR1 LNHDA, CDR2 SQIVND (reference sequence). The V and J ends lost 3 bases and 7 bases, in that order; junction bases with no gene match: 12. The CDR3 is 16 residues long. CDR3 DNA: TGTGCCAGTAGTATTTACCCGACAGGGTCTAATAATGAGCAGTTCTTC. It codes for CASSIYPTGSNNEQFF.

Comments on this clonotype: Its ends do not fully match the called genes, so a read error is possible. This sequence joins TRBV7-7 and TRBJ2-7; 12 bases fit TRBD2. CDR1 is SSHAT and CDR2 is FNYEAQ in the germline V gene (reference sequence). This CDR3 is 18 amino acids long. CDR3 bases: TGTGCTAGCACCCAGCCGGAACTAGCGGGAGGTCTGGCCTACGAGCAGTACTTC. Translation: CASTQPELAGGLAYEQYF.

A single count supports this clonotype. The gene calls are TRBV4-2 and TRBJ2-6; D perhaps matches TRBD1 (5 bases). V lost 0 bases and J lost 0, with 15 bases in between. This CDR3 region has 19 residues. Germline V CDR1 and CDR2: LGHNA, YNFKEQ. CDR3 in amino acids: CASSQDPQGISSGANVLTF. Written as DNA, the CDR3 is TGTGCCAGCAGCCAAGATCCCCAGGGAATCAGCTCTGGGGCCAACGTCCTGACTTTC.

The DNA of the CDR3 is TGTGCCAGCAGCTTACCTAGCGGGAGGCCAGCGGGACTCAGCGGCGACGAGCAGTACTTC. Translation: CASSLPSGRPAGLSGDEQYF. The gene calls are TRBV11-1 and TRBJ2-7; 11 bases are a match to TRBD2. The germline gives CDR1 SGHAT, CDR2 FQDESV (reference sequence). The junction had 20 bases not matched to a gene; V was cut back by 2 bases and J by 5 bases. The CDR3 contains 20 residues.

This rearrangement joins TRBV30 to TRBJ1-2, with D unclear. V dropped 0 bases and J dropped 5 bases, with 13 bases sitting between them. The germline gives CDR1 GTSNPN, CDR2 SVGIG (reference sequence). The CDR3 covers 14 residues. CDR3 region: CAWSVSPTSYGYTF. CDR3 bases: TGTGCCTGGAGTGTATCTCCCACGTCTTATGGCTACACCTTC.

Only a few counts were recorded for this clonotype. J is TRBJ1-1 and V is TRBV27, with D unclear. Germline V gives CDR1 MNHEY, CDR2 SMNVEV (reference sequence). CDR3 length equals 15 residues. Trimming took off 3 bases at V and 1 base at J, with 12 bases between the two ends. The CDR3 spells CASSFKGRWNTEAFF. DNA of the CDR3: TGTGCCAGCAGTTTTAAGGGCAGGTGGAACACTGAAGCTTTCTTT.

The chain is built from TRBV29-1 and TRBJ2-6; tentative D call: TRBD1 (6 bases). The CDR3 consists of 14 residues. The germline V gene encodes CDR1 SQVTM and CDR2 ANQGSEA. Trimming stripped 7 bases from V and 0 bases from J, with 10 bases between. The CDR3 coding sequence is TGCAGCGCCGAGGGGGACTCTGGGGCCAACGTCCTGACTTTC. Encoded protein: CSAEGDSGANVLTF.

This chain uses TRBV7-9 with TRBJ1-2; no clear D gene. Germline CDR1 is SEHNR and CDR2 is FQNEAQ (reference sequence). With 6 bases removed from V and 12 bases from J, the gap between germline ends came to 20 bases. The CDR3 is 13 residues long. CDR3 in amino acids: CASSFSTALSHTF. The CDR3 DNA sequence: TGTGCCAGCAGTTTTTCCACCGCACTAAGTCACACCTTC.

This clonotype has more than one count but fewer than ten. The CDR3 region has the DNA TGTGCCAGCAGCCCACCGGGACTAGTGCGCTACGAGCAGTACTTC. It specifies CASSPPGLVRYEQYF. The chain recombines TRBV3-1 with TRBJ2-7, with 8 bases matching TRBD2. CDR3 size: 15 residues. The germline gives CDR1 LGHDT, CDR2 YNNKEL (reference sequence). The V and J ends lost 4 bases and 3 bases, in that order; junction bases with no gene match: 8.

V is TRBV7-9 and J is TRBJ2-7; D is ambiguous. Germline V gives CDR1 SEHNR, CDR2 FQNEAQ (reference sequence). This CDR3 is built from 15 residues. V lost 1 base and J 3 bases, leaving 13 bases between the germline ends. The CDR3 sequence: CASSLGAQPVYEQYF. The CDR3 DNA sequence: TGTGCCAGCAGCTTAGGGGCACAGCCGGTCTACGAGCAGTACTTC.

J is TRBJ1-5 and V is TRBV28; TRBD1 agrees at 9 bases. Germline CDR1 is MDHEN and CDR2 is SYDVKM. V shed 3 bases and J 6 bases; nucleotides not matched to a gene: 3. CDR3 length: 14 amino acids. CDR3 amino acids: CASSFRTGVQPQHF. DNA of the CDR3: TGTGCCAGCAGTTTCAGGACAGGGGTTCAGCCCCAGCATTTT.

CDR3 protein: CASSFSGTGLTGELFF. CDR3 in DNA: TGTGCCAGCAGTTTCTCCGGGACAGGACTCACCGGGGAGCTGTTTTTT. The gene calls are TRBV6-5 and TRBJ2-2, with 8 bases aligning to TRBD1. The CDR3 is 16 amino acids. The germline V gene has CDR1 MNHEY and CDR2 SVGAGI. Unmatched junction bases numbered 8, after V lost 4 bases and J lost 4 bases.

The rearrangement links TRBV13 to TRBJ2-2; D is undetermined. This CDR3 contains 14 residues. The V gene's germline CDR1 is PRHDT and CDR2 FYEKMQ (reference sequence). The V and J ends lost 3 bases and 4 bases respectively, with 9 bases between them. DNA of the CDR3: TGTGCCAGCAGCTTCCTGAGTTCCACCGGGGAGCTGTTTTTT. This codes for CASSFLSSTGELFF. The whole variable domain, filled in from reference TRBV13 and TRBJ2-2, reads AAGVIQSPRHLIKEKRETATLKCYPIPRHDTVYWYQQGPGQDPQFLISFYEKMQSDKGSIPDRFSAQQFSDYHSELNMSSLELGDSALYFCASSFLSSTGELFFGEGSRLTVL.

J is TRBJ2-3 and V is TRBV28; D remains ambiguous. Germline CDR1 reads MDHEN; CDR2 reads SYDVKM. The CDR3 spans 15 residues. Trimming left V 1 base short and J 2 bases short, with 10 bases between. This chain's CDR3 is CASSLSRAATDTQYF. As DNA, the CDR3 is TGTGCCAGCAGTTTATCACGTGCAGCCACAGATACGCAGTATTTT.

This clonotype was observed once. The rearrangement links TRBV4-1 to TRBJ2-3, with 11 positions matching TRBD2. This CDR3 has 16 residues. With 3 bases clipped from V and 8 bases from J, the junction kept 10 bases outside the gene matches. Per germline, CDR1 MGHRA and CDR2 YSYEKL. The CDR3: CASSHPDSGGDGTQYF. The CDR3 coding sequence is TGCGCCAGCAGCCACCCGGATAGCGGGGGGGATGGTACGCAGTATTTT.

The chain combines TRBV3-1 with TRBJ2-4; 7 nucleotides line up with TRBD1. V lost 1 base to trimming and J lost 1 base; unmatched junction nucleotides: 4. Germline V gives CDR1 LGHDT, CDR2 YNNKEL (reference sequence). CDR3 size: 16 residues. CDR3 residues: CASSQVTGAAKNIQYF. The CDR3, as DNA: TGTGCCAGCAGCCAAGTCACAGGGGCGGCCAAAAACATTCAGTACTTC.

This chain links TRBV28 with TRBJ2-2; D might be TRBD2 (5 bases). V gave up 7 bases and J gave up 4 bases, with 13 bases separating them. This CDR3 is built from 14 residues. Germline values: CDR1 MDHEN, CDR2 SYDVKM. The CDR3 spells CASTSMGSTGELFF. The CDR3 bases are TGTGCCAGCACTTCAATGGGGAGCACCGGGGAGCTGTTTTTT. Combining the CDR3 with reference TRBV28 and TRBJ2-2 gives the whole variable domain DVKVTQSSRYLVKRTGEKVFLECVQDMDHENMFWYRQDPGLGLRLIYFSYDVKMKEKGDIPEGYSVSREKKERFSLILESASTNQTSMYLCASTSMGSTGELFFGEGSRLTVL.

The chain is built from TRBV4-1 and TRBJ1-5; unclear D gene. The CDR3 totals 15 residues. Germline V gene data show CDR1 as MGHRA and CDR2 as YSYEKL. The V gene lost 4 bases and the J gene lost 0 bases, with 10 bases spanning the gap. Here the CDR3 reads CASSLSEYSNQPQHF. The CDR3 nucleotides read TGCGCCAGCAGCCTTTCGGAGTATAGCAATCAGCCCCAGCATTTT.

The chain is built from TRBV4-2 and TRBJ2-5; 7 bases are shared with TRBD2. The germline gives CDR1 LGHNA, CDR2 YNFKEQ. This CDR3 is built from 16 residues. J lost 4 bases, V lost 0 bases, and 8 bases had no gene match. CDR3 sequence: CASSQDWEGGAETQYF. The DNA of the CDR3 is TGTGCCAGCAGCCAAGACTGGGAGGGAGGGGCAGAGACCCAGTACTTC.

This rearrangement joins TRBV7-9 to TRBJ2-1; 14 bases are a match to TRBD2. The trim removed 4 bases at V and 7 bases at J, leaving 3 bases unmatched. The CDR3 covers 15 residues. CDR1 and CDR2 (germline): SEHNR, FQNEAQ (reference sequence). The CDR3 sequence: CASSSTSGRGNEQFF. For the CDR3, the DNA is TGTGCCAGCAGCTCGACTAGCGGGAGGGGGAATGAGCAGTTCTTC. The full variable domain, completed using reference TRBV7-9 and TRBJ2-1, is DTGVSQNPRHKITKRGQNVTFRCDPISEHNRLYWYRQTLGQGPEFLTYFQNEAQLEKSRLLSDRFSAERPKGSFSTLEIQRTEQGDSAMYLCASSSTSGRGNEQFFGPGTRLTVL.

The chain uses TRBV13 and TRBJ2-7; 12 bases line up with TRBD1. CDR3 length equals 14 residues. Germline values: CDR1 PRHDT, CDR2 FYEKMQ (reference sequence). V was clipped by 3 bases and J by 5 bases; unmatched bases: 2. CDR3 bases: TGTGCCAGCAGCTTCGGGACAGGGGGCCACGAGCAGTACTTC. This codes for CASSFGTGGHEQYF.